This TCR beta chain was sequenced during a study of blood T cell repertoires in COVID-19. Turning to the study itself: From the United States, Italy and Spain came samples of acute and convalescent COVID-19. PBMCs, B-cell-depleted T cells, or T cells were the source of the cDNA or gDNA that made up the material.

Sequencing was performed with immunoSEQ multiplex PCR; in TCRdb, only in-frame clones are kept and a portion is missing. The table includes 180,000 or so clones, approximately 91% detected once. The germline gives CDR1 LGHDT, CDR2 YNNKEL (reference sequence). CDR3 size: 13 residues. V lost 3 bases and J 0 bases, leaving 4 bases between the germline ends. The rearrangement uses TRBV3-1 (or the pseudogene TRBV3-2) and TRBJ2-3, with D unclear. Sequencing was performed on peripheral blood. This clonotype was obtained from a man aged 18-30 years with active or convalescent COVID-19. CDR3 amino acids: CASSQRSTDTQYF. For the CDR3, the DNA is TGTGCCAGCAGCCAGAGGAGCACAGATACGCAGTATTTT.